The 26 T cell receptor beta chains listed next were all sequenced from one sample in a study of tumor and adjacent non-tumor tissue in lung cancer. No cell sorting was done before RNA was extracted from the tissue. This non-tumor lung sample came from over 3 cm beyond the tumor edge. A modified ARM-PCR protocol with three rounds of nested PCR amplified TCRbeta. TCRdb recomputed calls from the multiplex PCR reads with MiXCR, one row per CDR3 protein. Found here are over 100,000 distinct CDR3 sequences, about 65% of them singletons; the top ten hold roughly 19%. Sequenced sample: distant non-tumor lung tissue. The receptors originated from a man aged 55-75 years with non-small cell lung cancer.

Regarding this clonotype: The conserved phenylalanine or tryptophan is not found at the CDR3 terminus, so this likely reflects a read error. The rearrangement links TRBV11-3 to TRBJ2-1; no firm D call. The V gene lost 0 bases and the J gene lost 10 bases, with 7 bases spanning the gap. The germline CDR1 and CDR2 sequences are SGHNT and YENEEA. CDR3 length equals 12 residues. The CDR3 spells CASSLEGGEQFL. CDR3 in DNA: TGTGCCAGCAGCTTAGAGGGCGGAGAGCAGTTCTTA.

This clonotype was seen once. This could be a read error, since a much larger clone is one nucleotide away. A read error is likely, as this CDR3 ends without the conserved phenylalanine or tryptophan. CDR3 coding DNA: TGTGCCAGCAGCTCCCAACAGGCCTCGGAGGCTTTCTTA. Amino acid sequence: CASSSQQASEAFL. The rearrangement links TRBV7-9 to TRBJ1-1; D is perhaps TRBD1 (5 bases). Germline V gene data show CDR1 as SEHNR and CDR2 as FQNEAQ (reference sequence). CDR3 length: 13 residues. V lost 4 bases and J lost 11, with 17 bases in between.

V and J are TRBV6-5 and TRBJ1-1; 7 bases are a match to TRBD1. Germline CDR1 is MNHEY and CDR2 is SVGAGI. The trim removed 8 bases at V and 4 bases at J, leaving 7 bases unmatched. This CDR3 has 13 residues. The CDR3 protein is CASEQGLSTEAFF. The CDR3 coding sequence is TGTGCCAGCGAACAGGGGTTGAGCACTGAAGCTTTCTTT.

This clonotype was seen more than once but under ten times. Possible read error: a much larger clone is one base away. The CDR3 region has the DNA TGTGCCAGCAGTTCCCGGACAGCAAATGAGCCCCAGCATTTT. The encoded protein is CASSSRTANEPQHF. The chain is built from TRBV12-3 or TRBV12-4 and TRBJ1-5; tentative D call: TRBD1 (6 bases). This CDR3 contains 14 residues. The V gene lost 4 bases and the J gene lost 8 bases, with 15 bases spanning the gap.

This clonotype was seen a few times. A much more abundant neighbour one base away suggests this may be a read error. The chain recombines TRBV4-1 with TRBJ2-3; 13 nucleotides line up with TRBD2. The CDR3 runs to 16 residues. Germline V lookup: CDR1 MGHRA, CDR2 YSYEKL. The CDR3 bases are TGCGCCAGCAGCCAAGGACTAGCGGGGGGAACAGGTACGCAGTATTTT. This translates into CASSQGLAGGTGTQYF.

Note on this clonotype: This may be a read error, as it is one base from a much larger clone. The chain employs TRBV28 and TRBJ2-7; maybe TRBD1 (7 bases). This CDR3 is built from 15 residues. V lost 5 bases to trimming and J lost 3 bases, with 17 bases between them. The germline V gene encodes CDR1 MDHEN and CDR2 SYDVKM. For the CDR3, the DNA is TGTGCCAGCAGTCGGGGAGGACAGGTGAACTACGAGCAGTACTTC. It encodes CASSRGGQVNYEQYF.

As for this clonotype: Germline and junction disagree at one end, which may indicate a read error. This chain uses TRBV5-1 with TRBJ1-2; D may be TRBD1 (5 bases). Germline CDR1 is SGHRS and CDR2 is YFSETQ. The CDR3 length is 14 residues. CDR3 sequence reads: CANSSTVAKYGYTF. Written as DNA, the CDR3 is TGCGCCAACAGCTCGACAGTGGCCAAATATGGTTACACCTTC.

This clonotype was recorded many times. The chain carries TRBV20-1 and TRBJ2-5; 8 positions agree with TRBD2. The CDR3 contains 13 residues. V lost 5 bases, J lost 1 base, and 3 bases stayed unmatched. Germline lookup yields CDR1 DFQATT and CDR2 SNEGSKA (reference sequence). The CDR3 sequence is CSAPAGGQETQYF. The CDR3 coding sequence is TGCAGTGCTCCTGCGGGGGGCCAAGAGACCCAGTACTTC.

In the case of this clonotype: The CDR3 ends on some other residue instead of the conserved phenylalanine or tryptophan, so this is likely a read error. The V call is TRBV23-1, the J call TRBJ2-7, with no clear D. TRBV23-1 is annotated as an ORF whose role is uncertain. Deletions cut 8 bases from V and 3 bases from J, with 20 bases between. The CDR3 spans 15 residues. Written as DNA, the CDR3 is TGCGCCAGCCCTGACTCTCAACCCACCCGCTACGAGCAGTACTTA. This codes for CASPDSQPTRYEQYL.

Concerning this clonotype itself: Without the conserved terminal phenylalanine or tryptophan, this CDR3 likely stems from a read error. V is TRBV6-2 or TRBV6-3 and J is TRBJ2-5, with D perhaps TRBD2 (6 bases). This CDR3 contains 15 residues. CDR1 and CDR2 (germline): MNHEY, SVGEGT. The CDR3 sequence: CVSEMGTADQETQYL. Here the CDR3 DNA reads TGTGTCAGCGAGATGGGGACTGCTGATCAAGAGACCCAGTACCTC.

This clonotype was counted a few times. A much bigger clone sits one base away, suggesting this may be a read error. The chain is built from TRBV12-3 or TRBV12-4 and TRBJ2-7, with 8 bases fitting TRBD2. This CDR3 comprises 14 residues. The CDR3 region has the DNA TGTGCCTGCAGTCAGTCCGGGACTAGTTACGAGCAGTACTTC. Amino acid sequence: CACSQSGTSYEQYF.

Details on this clonotype: A read error is likely, as this CDR3 ends without the conserved phenylalanine or tryptophan. No DNA is shown, since the ends of the CDR3 on it are uncertain; the CDR3 is the one TCRdb lists. The chain recombines TRBV12-3 or TRBV12-4 with TRBJ2-7; TRBD1 was called by the table and not checked on the DNA. The CDR3 region is 14 residues in length, termini included. CDR3 residues: CASSFGTGSYEEYS.

The genes are TRBV12-3 or TRBV12-4 and TRBJ1-2; D uncertain. V dropped 10 bases and J dropped 11 bases, with 17 bases sitting between them. The CDR3 runs to 11 residues. The CDR3 DNA reads as TGTGCCAACAATTTCCGGACCGGTTACACCTTC. Amino acids: CANNFRTGYTF.

The V and J genes are TRBV13 and TRBJ1-1; no clear D. The CDR3 length is 13 residues. Germline V CDR1 and CDR2: PRHDT, FYEKMQ (reference sequence). V was clipped by 1 base and J by 1 base, with 4 bases between them. The DNA of the CDR3 is TGTGCCAGCAGCTTAGTTTGGAACACTGAAGCTTTCTTT. Translated, it gives CASSLVWNTEAFF.

In regard to this clonotype: One end of the junction is discordant with germline, which a read error may explain. V is TRBV6-5 and J is TRBJ2-2; D possibly corresponds to TRBD2 (5 bases). Germline assignment: CDR1 MNHEY and CDR2 SVGAGI. The CDR3 runs to 17 residues. The CDR3 DNA reads TGTGCCAACAGTTACTCGGCCAGGATGAATTTCACCGGGGAGTTGTTTTTT. Translated: CANSYSARMNFTGELFF.

With respect to this clonotype: Germline is not matched at one junction end, which may reflect a read error. J is TRBJ1-2 and V is TRBV5-8; a possible D gene is TRBD1 (5 bases). The germline V gene encodes CDR1 SGHTS and CDR2 YDEGEE. The CDR3 loop spans 13 amino acids. The CDR3 DNA sequence: TGTGCCAGCGGCTTGGGGGGATTTGATGGCTACACCTTC. Translating gives CASGLGGFDGYTF.

A word on this clonotype: With a much larger clone just one base away, this may be a read error. The rearrangement joins TRBV6-1 to TRBJ2-7, with a tentative D call TRBD2 (5 bases). Germline V CDR1 and CDR2: MNHNS, SASEGT. The CDR3 has 14 residues. Trimming stripped 5 bases from V and 0 bases from J, with 11 bases between. The DNA for the CDR3 is TGTGCCAGCAGTCGGGGTTTCCGCTCCTACGAGCAGTACTTC. It is translated as CASSRGFRSYEQYF.

Comment on this clonotype: An end of the junction does not agree with germline; a read error may underlie this. This rearrangement joins TRBV29-1 to TRBJ2-7; maybe TRBD2 (5 bases). This CDR3 spans 12 amino acids. Germline V lookup: CDR1 SQVTM, CDR2 ANQGSEA. The CDR3 DNA sequence: TGTAGCGTCAACCCTCCTATGGGAGAACAGTACTTC. It translates to CSVNPPMGEQYF.

The V call is TRBV28, the J call TRBJ2-1, with a weak D call TRBD2 (5 bases). CDR3 size: 16 residues. Trimming removed 5 bases from V and 5 bases from J, with 19 bases in between. Germline V CDR1 and CDR2: MDHEN, SYDVKM. Here the CDR3 DNA reads TGTGCCAGCAGTCCATACCTTAGCGAAAAAAACAATGAGCAGTTCTTC. The encoded protein is CASSPYLSEKNNEQFF.

A word on this clonotype: Germline and junction disagree at one end, which may indicate a read error. CDR3 sequence reads: CASRLEDSNQPQHF. DNA for the CDR3: TGTGCCAGCCGCTTAGAGGACTCCAATCAGCCCCAGCATTTT. The V gene is TRBV7-9, the J gene TRBJ1-5; no definite D call. Germline values: CDR1 SEHNR, CDR2 FQNEAQ (reference sequence). The CDR3 runs to 14 residues.

This clonotype was observed at least ten times. A much larger clone lies a single base off, so this may be a read error. The CDR3 is CVSSSGTSGDEQFF. In nucleotides, the CDR3 is TGTGTCAGCAGTTCCGGGACCTCCGGGGATGAGCAGTTCTTC. The chain is built from TRBV12-3 or TRBV12-4 and TRBJ2-1; D might be TRBD1 or TRBD2, each matching 5 bases. CDR3 length equals 14 residues.

A note on this clonotype: The missing conserved phenylalanine or tryptophan at the end of this CDR3 makes a read error likely. This chain connects TRBV6-2 or TRBV6-3 to TRBJ2-5; the D is unclear. CDR3 length: 16 amino acids. The germline gives CDR1 MNHEY, CDR2 SVGEGT. The CDR3 spells CASSPLVTGIQETQYL. The CDR3 coding sequence is TGTGCAAGCAGCCCCCTCGTCACCGGAATCCAAGAGACCCAGTACTTA.

A note on this clonotype: Since a much larger clone is just one base distant, this may be a read error. The chain carries TRBV5-4 and TRBJ2-5; maybe TRBD2 (7 bases). The germline V gene has CDR1 SGHNT and CDR2 YYREEE (reference sequence). This CDR3 has 18 residues. The V end lost 4 bases, the J end lost 5 bases, and 27 bases lay between the germline ends. CDR3 sequence: CASSPDPATGGNRETQYF. The CDR3, as DNA: TGTGCCAGCAGCCCAGACCCTGCTACGGGGGGCAATAGGGAGACCCAGTACTTC.

This clonotype was observed once. Likely a read error: the CDR3 ends without its conserved phenylalanine or tryptophan. The chain is built from TRBV11-3 and TRBJ2-1; a weak D match, TRBD2 (6 bases). The CDR3 has 14 residues. Germline V gene lookup returns CDR1 SGHNT and CDR2 YENEEA. In nucleotides, the CDR3 is TGTGCGAGCATATGGACTACTACGTCTACTGAGCAGTTCCTC. It yields the protein CASIWTTTSTEQFL.

As regards this clonotype: An end of the junction differs from the germline gene, which may be a read error. The chain carries TRBV11-3 and TRBJ2-7, with D unresolved. This CDR3 contains 14 residues. The germline V gene has CDR1 SGHNT and CDR2 YENEEA. CDR3 bases: TGTGCCAGCAGCGCCGGTGGGAATTTCTACGGGCAGTACTTC. This encodes CASSAGGNFYGQYF.

Notes on this clonotype: At one of its ends the junction is not consistent with the germline gene, which may arise from a read error. J is TRBJ2-1 and V is TRBV6-1; tentatively, D is TRBD1 (5 bases). CDR1 and CDR2 from the germline V gene are MNHNS and SASEGT. The CDR3 has 13 amino acids. The CDR3, as DNA: TGCGCCAGCAATGGGGCTAACTACAATGAGCAGCTCTTC. The encoded protein is CASNGANYNEQLF.